Below, 21 T cell receptor beta chains from the same sample are listed, as sequenced in a study of shared clonotypes between healthy human individuals. Assay used: immunoSEQ multiplex PCR; TCRdb lists only in-frame clones, some missing. Among 600,000 to 750,000 clones listed, approximately 72% were seen once. Sequencing used memory CD4+ T cells sorted from blood. Subset in this sample: CD45RA-negative fraction. The receptors were sampled from a young woman in good health.

J is TRBJ2-1 and V is TRBV7-6; 12 bases align to TRBD2. The CDR3 has 17 residues. Germline-derived CDR1 and CDR2 are SGHVS and FNYEAQ. J gave up 3 bases and V 5 bases, and 8 bases lay outside the gene matches. This CDR3 is CASSPGTSGLSYNEQFF. The CDR3 bases are TGTGCCAGCAGCCCAGGGACTAGCGGGCTAAGCTACAATGAGCAGTTCTTC.

J is TRBJ1-4 and V is TRBV29-1; 7 bases fit TRBD1. Germline CDR1 and CDR2: SQVTM and ANQGSEA. The CDR3 extends over 12 amino acids. V was clipped by 7 bases and J by 5 bases; unmatched bases: 4. CDR3 sequence reads: CSAGQRNEKLFF. CDR3 coding DNA: TGCAGCGCGGGACAGAGGAATGAAAAACTGTTTTTT.

This sequence joins TRBV4-1 and TRBJ2-3, with 10 bases fitting TRBD2. J gave up 5 bases and V 0 bases, and 11 bases lay outside the gene matches. This CDR3 contains 18 residues. The V gene's germline CDR1 is MGHRA and CDR2 YSYEKL. This CDR3 is CASSQELSASGSIDTQYF. The CDR3 nucleotides read TGCGCCAGCAGCCAAGAATTGTCGGCTAGCGGGAGTATAGATACGCAGTATTTT.

The chain has TRBV5-1 and TRBJ2-7, with 11 bases matching TRBD2. Per germline, CDR1 SGHRS and CDR2 YFSETQ. V shed 6 bases and J 5 bases; nucleotides not matched to a gene: 16. CDR3 length: 17 residues. CDR3 bases: TGCGCCAGCACCCCTGGAACTTTAGCGGGAGGGTCCCACGAGCAGTACTTC. This sequence encodes CASTPGTLAGGSHEQYF.

The chain uses TRBV28 and TRBJ2-2, with D possibly TRBD2 on 5 matching bases. The CDR3 is 14 residues long. The ends were cut back, 5 bases at V and 4 bases at J, with 11 bases in the middle. Germline V gene lookup returns CDR1 MDHEN and CDR2 SYDVKM. The CDR3 DNA sequence: TGTGCCAGCAGTGGAGGCGAGAGCACCGGGGAGCTGTTTTTT. It is translated as CASSGGESTGELFF.

The chain has TRBV5-1 and TRBJ2-7; D may correspond to TRBD1 or TRBD2 (5 bases each). CDR3 size: 14 residues. Trimming removed 3 bases at V and 3 bases at J, with 13 bases between. Per germline, CDR1 SGHRS and CDR2 YFSETQ. In nucleotides, the CDR3 is TGCGCCAGCAGCTACATCGGGGCGAACTACGAGCAGTACTTC. It specifies CASSYIGANYEQYF.

On this clone itself: Compared with germline, one end of the junction differs, possibly owing to a read error. The chain recombines TRBV9 with TRBJ2-1; 7 nucleotides agree with TRBD2. The CDR3 covers 17 residues. Looked up from germline, CDR1 is SGDLS and CDR2 is YYNGEE. CDR3 bases: TGTGCCAGCAGCGTACTTTGGCGGGAGACCTCCCACAATGAGCAGTTCTTC. This translates into CASSVLWRETSHNEQFF.

The rearrangement joins TRBV5-6 to TRBJ2-5; maybe TRBD1 (6 bases). V was cut by 2 bases and J by 2 bases, with 10 bases left in between. Per germline, CDR1 SGHDT and CDR2 YYEEEE. This CDR3 comprises 14 residues. The CDR3 region is CASSFGQPQETQYF. DNA for the CDR3: TGTGCCAGCAGCTTTGGACAGCCACAAGAGACCCAGTACTTC.

The chain joins TRBV28 to TRBJ2-6; no firm D call. V gave up 7 bases and J gave up 0 bases, with 7 bases separating them. There are 14 residues in the CDR3. Germline-derived CDR1 and CDR2 are MDHEN and SYDVKM. The CDR3 loop reads CASKARSGANVLTF. The CDR3 region has the DNA TGTGCCAGCAAGGCTCGCTCTGGGGCCAACGTCCTGACTTTC. The full variable domain, in which reference TRBV28 and TRBJ2-6 provide the parts outside the CDR3, is DVKVTQSSRYLVKRTGEKVFLECVQDMDHENMFWYRQDPGLGLRLIYFSYDVKMKEKGDIPEGYSVSREKKERFSLILESASTNQTSMYLCASKARSGANVLTFGAGSRLTVL.

The J gene is TRBJ2-1, the V gene TRBV7-9; TRBD2 matches 7 bases. The ends lost 3 bases at V and 1 base at J; junction bases unmatched: 12. CDR1 is SEHNR, CDR2 FQNEAQ, per germline (reference sequence). The CDR3 contains 18 residues. CDR3 loop: CASSFTLSVGGSYNEQFF. The CDR3 DNA sequence: TGTGCCAGCAGCTTTACGCTATCCGTCGGGGGGTCCTACAATGAGCAGTTCTTC.

The V gene is TRBV9, the J gene TRBJ1-1; D is perhaps TRBD1 (5 bases). Germline V gene lookup returns CDR1 SGDLS and CDR2 YYNGEE. Trimming took off 0 bases at V and 8 bases at J, with 14 bases between the two ends. CDR3 size: 14 residues. As DNA, the CDR3 is TGTGCCAGCAGCGTAGATACCCGGGGCCACGAAGCTTTCTTT. It is translated as CASSVDTRGHEAFF.

The genes are TRBV9 and TRBJ1-2; D gene unclear. The germline CDR1 and CDR2 sequences are SGDLS and YYNGEE. The CDR3 is made up of 17 amino acids. V lost 0 bases to trimming and J lost 3 bases, with 18 bases between them. CDR3 region: CASSVDPRGDRDYGYTF. In nucleotides, the CDR3 is TGTGCCAGCAGCGTAGACCCCCGGGGAGATCGCGACTATGGCTACACCTTC. Based on the CDR3 plus reference TRBV9 and TRBJ1-2, the full variable domain is DSGVTQTPKHLITATGQRVTLRCSPRSGDLSVYWYQQSLDQGLQFLIQYYNGEERAKGNILERFSAQQFPDLHSELNLSSLELGDSALYFCASSVDPRGDRDYGYTFGSGTRLTVV.

This clone occurred a few times. The chain recombines TRBV18 with TRBJ2-4; D call uncertain. The CDR3 totals 12 residues. The V gene's germline CDR1 is KGHSH and CDR2 LQKENI. The germline V and J ends were trimmed by 3 bases and 8 bases, with 8 bases remaining between them. DNA for the CDR3: TGTGCCAGCTCACCCCAGTTGGACATTCAGTACTTC. This encodes CASSPQLDIQYF.

The chain carries TRBV5-1 and TRBJ1-3; no clear D. The germline V gene has CDR1 SGHRS and CDR2 YFSETQ. V lost 0 bases to trimming and J lost 10 bases, with 11 bases between them. The CDR3 sequence is 13 residues long. The CDR3 region has the DNA TGCGCCAGCAGCTTGGATGCGGGCCGGACCATATATTTT. Residues: CASSLDAGRTIYF.

This rearrangement joins TRBV5-1 to TRBJ2-7; D is perhaps TRBD1 or TRBD2 (5 bases each). This CDR3 is built from 13 residues. With 4 bases removed from V and 6 bases from J, the gap between germline ends came to 14 bases. The germline V gene has CDR1 SGHRS and CDR2 YFSETQ. The CDR3 nucleotides are TGCGCCAGCAGCAACCCTGGGGGTCGCGAGCAGTACTTC. Amino acids: CASSNPGGREQYF.

Turning to this clone: Other DNA sequences in this sample translate to the same CDR3. This chain joins TRBV27 and TRBJ2-7, with TRBD1 identical over 9 bases. The CDR3 sequence is 15 residues long. V lost 5 bases and J lost 1; bases outside the gene matches: 6. Germline lookup yields CDR1 MNHEY and CDR2 SMNVEV (reference sequence). The CDR3 spells CASSRQTGGSYEQYF. CDR3 nucleotides: TGTGCCAGCAGTAGACAGACAGGGGGATCCTACGAGCAGTACTTC.

This clone appeared a few times. The chain's CDR3 is CAWSLRTTTSHEQYF. Here the CDR3 DNA reads TGTGCCTGGAGTTTGCGGACTACGACATCCCACGAGCAGTACTTC. The V gene is TRBV30, the J gene TRBJ2-5, with D tentatively TRBD2 (6 bases). The DNA end lines up better with TRBJ2-7; the J call may be wrong. Looked up from germline, CDR1 is GTSNPN and CDR2 is SVGIG (reference sequence). The CDR3 covers 15 residues.

The chain combines TRBV7-7 with TRBJ2-1; D may be TRBD2 (5 bases). In germline, CDR1 is SSHAT, CDR2 FNYEAQ (reference sequence). The CDR3 spans 13 residues. V lost 5 bases, J lost 9 bases, and 14 bases lay in between. The CDR3 DNA follows: TGTGCCAGCAGCCAGGAGAGGGAAGGTGAGCAGTTCTTC. Translating gives CASSQEREGEQFF.

V and J are TRBV5-1 and TRBJ2-2; tentatively, D is TRBD1 (6 bases). Germline CDR1 SGHRS, CDR2 YFSETQ. This CDR3 is 15 amino acids long. V lost 1 base and J lost 6, with 13 bases in between. This chain's CDR3 is CASSLQTGRPGELFF. DNA of the CDR3: TGCGCCAGCAGCTTGCAGACAGGCCGCCCCGGGGAGCTGTTTTTT.

The rearrangement joins TRBV19 to TRBJ2-2; 10 nucleotides align to TRBD2. CDR3 length: 17 amino acids. V lost 3 bases, J lost 3 bases, and 7 bases stayed unmatched. CDR1 and CDR2 (germline): LNHDA, SQIVND (reference sequence). DNA of the CDR3: TGTGCCAGTAGTATGGAATTACTAGCGGGGCACACCGGGGAGCTGTTTTTT. It encodes CASSMELLAGHTGELFF.

This chain connects TRBV19 to TRBJ2-1; 11 bases fit TRBD2. CDR1 and CDR2 from the germline V gene are LNHDA and SQIVND (reference sequence). The CDR3 runs to 15 residues. The V gene end was trimmed by 9 bases and the J gene end by 5 bases; junction bases not matched to a gene: 9. DNA for the CDR3: TGTGCCAGCACAAAGGGGACTAGCGGAAACAATGAGCAGTTCTTC. As protein: CASTKGTSGNNEQFF.